These T cell receptor beta chains were read from a single sample in a study of cytomegalovirus exposure and HLA in healthy donors. The protocol was immunoSEQ multiplex PCR, while the TCRdb copy is restricted to in-frame clones and leaves out a portion. This sample yields 130,000 to 150,000 clones, of which roughly three quarters are seen a single time; around 3.6% belongs to the top ten. The sample was PBMCs. The receptors shown here come from a young man in good health and CMV-seronegative. The CDR3 runs from the conserved cysteine through the conserved F or W. D genes are given only for firm matches. Not every row has a clone size; where given, it reads once, few, many or a size class.

J	V	D	size	DNA	CDR3
TRBJ1-1	TRBV5-4	NA	few	TGTGCCAGCAGCTTGGCCCCCCCGGACACTGAAGCTTTCTTT	CASSLAPPDTEAFF
TRBJ2-2	TRBV9	NA	few	TGTGCCAGCAGGGAGGGTTCCCAGAACACCGGGGAGCTGTTTTTT	CASREGSQNTGELFF
TRBJ1-5	TRBV30	NA	few	TGTGCCTGGAGTACATCTAGCAATCAGCCCCAGCATTTT	CAWSTSSNQPQHF
TRBJ1-4	TRBV5-4	TRBD1	NA	TGTGCCAGCAGCAAACAGGGGGCGGCTAATGAAAAACTGTTTTTT	CASSKQGAANEKLFF
TRBJ1-5	TRBV19	TRBD1	NA	TGTGCCAGTAGTATAGACCCACAGGGGCGCAATCAGCCCCAGCATTTT	CASSIDPQGRNQPQHF
TRBJ2-2	TRBV2	NA	NA	TGTGCCAGCACCCCGGTTAGCGCCGGGGAGCTGTTTTTT	CASTPVSAGELFF
TRBJ2-7	TRBV4-1	TRBD2	NA	TGCGCCAGCAGCCAAGATCTTAGCGGGGGGGCGAGCAGTAACTTC	CASSQDLSGGASSNF
TRBJ1-5	TRBV19	TRBD1	NA	TGTGCCAGTAGTGTCCGACAGGGTAAGCGATTTAATCAGCCCCAGCATTTT	CASSVRQGKRFNQPQHF
TRBJ2-7	TRBV5-6	NA	NA	TGTGCCAGCAGCCCAACACAGGCCTCCTACGAGCAGTACTTC	CASSPTQASYEQYF
TRBJ1-2	TRBV6-6	NA	NA	TGTGCCAGCAGTTACTCAGGCGGCGGAACTAACTATGGCTACACCTTC	CASSYSGGGTNYGYTF
TRBJ1-2	TRBV5-1	TRBD1	few	TGCGCCAGCAGCTTAACAGGGGATCTAAATGGCTACACCTTC	CASSLTGDLNGYTF
TRBJ2-3	TRBV9	NA	NA	TGTGCCAGCAGCGTAGAGGAGATAGCGGTAGCTGGAACAGATACGCAGTATTTT	CASSVEEIAVAGTDTQYF
TRBJ2-5	TRBV30	TRBD2	NA	TGTGCCTGGGGGGAGGGGACCCAAGAGACCCAGTACTTC	CAWGEGTQETQYF
TRBJ2-1	TRBV29-1	NA	NA	TGCAGCCCCGTCTCGGGATACAATGAGCAGTTCTTC	CSPVSGYNEQFF
TRBJ1-1	TRBV5-4	TRBD1	NA	TGTGCCAGCAGCTCAAGCTTGCGGACAGGGGGCATTTCTGAAGCTTTCTTT	CASSSSLRTGGISEAFF
TRBJ1-1	TRBV5-1	NA	few	TGCGCCAGCAAGATCGGGAGAGAAGGGACTGAAGCTTTCTTT	CASKIGREGTEAFF
TRBJ1-2	TRBV5-6	NA	once	TGTGCCAGCAGCCCCCCGGCCGCAGGGAGGGATCGTACCTTC	CASSPPAAGRDRTF
TRBJ1-6	TRBV25-1	TRBD1	NA	TGTGCCAGCAGTGAGGGACAGGTTAATTCACCCCTCCACTTT	CASSEGQVNSPLHF
TRBJ1-5	TRBV4-1	TRBD1	NA	TGCGCCAGCAGCCAAGGGGACAGGGGTGATCAGCCCCAGCATTTT	CASSQGDRGDQPQHF
TRBJ2-7	TRBV7-9	TRBD1	NA	TGTGCCAGCAGCTCGCCGGGACAGGGATTGGAAGAGCAGTACTTC	CASSSPGQGLEEQYF
TRBJ1-4	TRBV19	TRBD1	NA	TGTGCCAGTAGTGGGACAGGGGGCGCTAATGAAAAACTGTTTTTT	CASSGTGGANEKLFF
TRBJ1-5	TRBV7-3	NA	NA	TGTGCCAGCAGCTCCGAAAGGGGACAGCCCCAGCATTTT	CASSSERGQPQHF
TRBJ1-1	TRBV11-1	NA	NA	TGTGCCAGCAGCTTAGCCCAGACACGCACTGAAGCTTTCTTT	CASSLAQTRTEAFF
TRBJ2-3	TRBV5-4	TRBD2	NA	TGTGCCAGCAGTTCGCGGACTAGCGACACAGATACGCAGTATTTT	CASSSRTSDTDTQYF
TRBJ1-1	TRBV18	NA	NA	TGTGCCAGCTCACCTCGGAGCGGAAGAACTGAAGCTTTCTTT	CASSPRSGRTEAFF
TRBJ2-7	TRBV2	TRBD1	NA	TGTGCCAGCAGTGACGACAGGGAGTACGAGCAGTACTTC	CASSDDREYEQYF
TRBJ1-5	TRBV15	NA	NA	TGTGCCACCAGCAGAGATGCAGGGAGCAATCAGCCCCAGCATTTT	CATSRDAGSNQPQHF
TRBJ1-1	TRBV21-1	NA	NA	TGTGCCAGCAGCAAAAAAGCACTCGGAGCTAACACTGAAGCTTTCTTT	CASSKKALGANTEAFF
TRBJ1-2	TRBV5-6	NA	NA	TGTGCCAGCAGCTTGGAAATCAGTTCAGGGGACTATGGCTACACCTTC	CASSLEISSGDYGYTF
TRBJ2-5	TRBV27	NA	few	TGTGCCAGCAGTTTAACAGAGATGAAGACCCAGTACTTC	CASSLTEMKTQYF
TRBJ1-5	TRBV28	TRBD1	NA	TGTGCCAGCAGTTTCAGGCGCAGGGGGTGGGGGCAGCCCCAGCATTTT	CASSFRRRGWGQPQHF
TRBJ2-1	TRBV4-1	NA	NA	TGCGCCAGCAGCCAAGATTGGTCAACGGGGTGGGATGAGCAGTTCTTC	CASSQDWSTGWDEQFF
TRBJ2-7	TRBV7-2	TRBD2	NA	TGTGCCAGCAGCCCCCCCGGGAGGGCGCCCTACGAGCAGTACTTC	CASSPPGRAPYEQYF
TRBJ2-3	TRBV5-4	NA	NA	TGTGCCATCCTCCCTAGCTTTGGCCCAGATACGCAGTATTTT	CAILPSFGPDTQYF
TRBJ2-7	TRBV7-6	TRBD1	NA	TGTGCCAGCAGCGACAGGGACACAGCCTACGAGCAGTACTTC	CASSDRDTAYEQYF
TRBJ1-1	TRBV11-3	NA	few	TGTGCCAGCAGCTCCCCGGTGGAGGCGTACACTGAAGCTTTCTTT	CASSSPVEAYTEAFF
TRBJ2-1	TRBV6-1	TRBD1	NA	TGTGCCAGCAGGCCGGGACAGGGGGTGGGTGAGCAGTTCTTC	CASRPGQGVGEQFF
TRBJ2-7	TRBV5-1	TRBD2	once	TGCGCCAGCAGCCCCACTAGCGGGCAACCCTACGAGCAGTACTTC	CASSPTSGQPYEQYF
TRBJ1-2	TRBV5-4	NA	NA	TGTGCCAGCAGCTGGGGGAGGGGGACGGATGGCTACACCTTC	CASSWGRGTDGYTF
TRBJ1-1	TRBV10-3	NA	NA	TGTGCCATCAGTGGGACCTCTCTCCCGTATTCAGGGCAAGCTTTCTTT	CAISGTSLPYSGQAFF
TRBJ2-7	TRBV6-6	TRBD2	once	TGTGCCAGCAGTTACTCACTAGCGGGGGGCTACGAGCAGTACTTC	CASSYSLAGGYEQYF
TRBJ1-2	TRBV6-1	NA	NA	TGTGCCAGCAGTGAAGTGGACGTCAGGGCTTTTGGCTACACCTTC	CASSEVDVRAFGYTF
TRBJ2-5	TRBV7-6	TRBD1	NA	TGTGCCAGCAGCTTTTCCGGGACAGGGGGCGGCGAGACCCAGTACTTC	CASSFSGTGGGETQYF
TRBJ2-7	TRBV28	TRBD1	once	TGTGCCAGCAGTTTTTTGGGGACAGGGGGCGGCGAGCAGTACTTC	CASSFLGTGGGEQYF
TRBJ1-2	TRBV7-9	TRBD1	NA	TGTGCCAGCAGGAGGGACAGGGATGGCTACACCTTC	CASRRDRDGYTF
TRBJ2-7	TRBV5-1	TRBD1	few	TGCGCCAGCAGCCCGACAGGGAACTCCCCCTACGAGCAGTACTTC	CASSPTGNSPYEQYF
TRBJ2-2	TRBV6-6	NA	NA	TGTGCCAGCAGCGTGGGCAGCCCGAACACCGGGGAGCTGTTTTTT	CASSVGSPNTGELFF
TRBJ2-4	TRBV6-5	NA	NA	TGTGCCAGCAGTTTAGATGGGCAGGGGGCCAAAAACATTCAGTACTTC	CASSLDGQGAKNIQYF